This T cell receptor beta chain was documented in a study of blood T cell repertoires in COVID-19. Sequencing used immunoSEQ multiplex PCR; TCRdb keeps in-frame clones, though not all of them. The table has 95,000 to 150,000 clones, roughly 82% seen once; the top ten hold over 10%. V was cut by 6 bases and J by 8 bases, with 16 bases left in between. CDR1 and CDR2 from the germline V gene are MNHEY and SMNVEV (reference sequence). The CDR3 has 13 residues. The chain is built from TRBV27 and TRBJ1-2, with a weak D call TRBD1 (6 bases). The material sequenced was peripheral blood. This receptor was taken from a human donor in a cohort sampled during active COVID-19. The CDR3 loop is CASRMGGRRGYTF. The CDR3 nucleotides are TGTGCCAGCAGAATGGGGGGGCGAAGAGGCTACACCTTC.